The 11 T cell receptor beta chains in this list originate from one sample, sequenced in a study of blood T cell repertoires in COVID-19 (TCRdb year 2020). The protocol used for the library was the immunoSEQ multiplex PCR assay. TCRdb mirrors the immuneACCESS table, restricted to in-frame sequences. Some clones are absent from its copies; in checked studies, under half trace to an unresolved V gene, and the reason for the others is unknown. The sample yields around 100,000 clones; about 90% were counted once. The ten biggest clones cover around 4% of the sample. The sequenced sample was peripheral blood. Source of these receptors: a man aged 18-30 years with acute or convalescent COVID-19.

This clone appeared once. The gene calls are TRBV6-2 or TRBV6-3 and TRBJ2-1, with 8 bases aligning to TRBD2. Germline-derived CDR1 and CDR2 are MNHEY and SVGEGT. The CDR3 has 14 residues. Trimming removed 6 bases from V and 4 bases from J; junction bases left unmatched: 5. The CDR3 sequence is CASSRGGRYNEQFF. As DNA, the CDR3 is TGTGCCAGCAGCCGGGGGGGTCGATACAATGAGCAGTTCTTC.

The chain has TRBV30 and TRBJ2-1; no definite D call. V dropped 0 bases and J dropped 7 bases, with 7 bases sitting between them. Per the germline V gene, CDR1 is GTSNPN and CDR2 is SVGIG (reference sequence). This CDR3 has 12 residues. Here the CDR3 reads CAWSVRWNEQFF. Here the CDR3 DNA reads TGTGCCTGGAGTGTCAGGTGGAATGAGCAGTTCTTC.

This sequence joins TRBV30 and TRBJ2-3, with 10 positions matching TRBD2. CDR1 and CDR2 from the germline V gene are GTSNPN and SVGIG (reference sequence). The junction had 11 bases not matched to a gene; V was cut back by 3 bases and J by 2 bases. The CDR3 runs 17 residues. The CDR3, as DNA: TGTGCCTGGAGGCCAAGCGGGAGGGACTCCTCCACAGATACGCAGTATTTT. It yields the protein CAWRPSGRDSSTDTQYF.

V and J are TRBV24-1 and TRBJ1-2; maybe TRBD1 (6 bases). V lost 1 base and J lost 7, with 15 bases in between. Per the germline V gene, CDR1 is KGHDR and CDR2 is SFDVKD. The CDR3 is made up of 15 amino acids. The CDR3 region has the DNA TGTGCCACCAGTGATTTTGGACAGATTTGGAGTGGCTACACCTTC. Encoded protein: CATSDFGQIWSGYTF.

The chain couples TRBV4-2 to TRBJ1-3; TRBD1 might be the D (6 bases). CDR3 length: 15 residues. V gave up 0 bases and J gave up 4 bases, with 10 bases separating them. Germline CDR1 reads LGHNA; CDR2 reads YNFKEQ. CDR3: CASSQDPTGGNTIYF. DNA of the CDR3: TGTGCCAGCAGCCAAGACCCGACAGGAGGAAACACCATATATTTT.

The CDR3 DNA is TGTGCCAGCAGCCAAGGGACTAGCGGTACCTACGAGCAGTACTTC. Its translation: CASSQGTSGTYEQYF. The chain is built from TRBV3-1 (or the pseudogene TRBV3-2) and TRBJ2-7; 10 bases agree with TRBD2. The CDR3 extends over 15 amino acids. With 1 base clipped from V and 2 bases from J, the junction kept 2 bases outside the gene matches. Germline-derived CDR1 and CDR2 are LGHDT and YNNKEL (reference sequence).

The chain is built from TRBV6-7 and TRBJ2-7; D possibly corresponds to TRBD2 (6 bases). TRBV6-7 carries the ORF label, with uncertain function. Trimming took 0 bases from V and 2 from J, leaving 14 bases between them. This CDR3 has 16 residues. The CDR3 reads CASSYSYLARAYEQYF. In DNA, the CDR3 is TGTGCCAGCAGTTACTCGTATCTAGCGAGAGCCTACGAGCAGTACTTC.

This rearrangement joins TRBV5-1 to TRBJ1-2, with unresolved D. The CDR3 length is 16 residues. The V end was cut by 0 bases, the J end by 3 bases, with 15 bases between. Germline V lookup: CDR1 SGHRS, CDR2 YFSETQ. CDR3 in amino acids: CASSLGQGLSYYGYTF. Written as DNA, the CDR3 is TGCGCCAGCAGCTTGGGCCAAGGACTAAGCTACTATGGCTACACCTTC.

This clone was seen just once. Here the CDR3 reads CASSIVLQGFGYGYTF. The CDR3 coding sequence is TGTGCCAGTAGTATAGTTCTACAGGGATTTGGATATGGCTACACCTTC. The V and J genes are TRBV19 and TRBJ1-2, with a possible D match to TRBD1 (6 bases). V lost 1 base to trimming and J lost 5 bases, with 17 bases between them. The germline V gene encodes CDR1 LNHDA and CDR2 SQIVND (reference sequence). There are 16 residues in the CDR3.

The CDR3 sequence is CASSRDSNTEAFF. The CDR3 region has the DNA TGTGCCAGCAGTAGGGACAGCAACACTGAAGCTTTCTTT. The chain couples TRBV6-4 to TRBJ1-1; 7 bases line up with TRBD1. Trimming cost V 5 bases and J 2 bases; bases outside gene matches: 2. The V gene's germline CDR1 is MRHNA and CDR2 SNTAGT. The CDR3 consists of 13 residues.

This chain joins TRBV4-2 and TRBJ2-7, with a weak D call TRBD2 (6 bases). With 4 bases removed from V and 3 bases from J, the gap between germline ends came to 19 bases. CDR1 LGHNA and CDR2 YNFKEQ come from the germline V gene. CDR3 size: 16 residues. This CDR3 reads CASSPPETGEFYEQYF. In DNA form, the CDR3 reads TGTGCCAGCAGCCCCCCCGAAACGGGAGAATTCTACGAGCAGTACTTC.